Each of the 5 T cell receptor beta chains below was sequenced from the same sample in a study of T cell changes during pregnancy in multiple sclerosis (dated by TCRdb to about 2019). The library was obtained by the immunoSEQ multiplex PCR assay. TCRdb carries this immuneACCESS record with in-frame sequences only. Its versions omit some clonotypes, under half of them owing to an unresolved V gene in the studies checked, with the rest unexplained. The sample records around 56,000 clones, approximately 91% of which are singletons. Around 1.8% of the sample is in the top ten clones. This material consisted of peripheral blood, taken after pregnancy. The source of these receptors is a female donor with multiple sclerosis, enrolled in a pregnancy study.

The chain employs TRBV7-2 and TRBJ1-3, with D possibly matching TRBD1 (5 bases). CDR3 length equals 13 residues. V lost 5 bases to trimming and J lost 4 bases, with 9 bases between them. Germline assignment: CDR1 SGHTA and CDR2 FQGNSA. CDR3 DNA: TGTGCCAGCAGCGCGAACAGGGGAAACACCATATATTTT. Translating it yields CASSANRGNTIYF. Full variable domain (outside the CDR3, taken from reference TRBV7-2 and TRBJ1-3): GAGVSQSPSNKVTEKGKDVELRCDPISGHTALYWYRQSLGQGLEFLIYFQGNSAPDKSGLPSDRFSAERTGGSVSTLTIQRTQQEDSAVYLCASSANRGNTIYFGEGSWLTVV.

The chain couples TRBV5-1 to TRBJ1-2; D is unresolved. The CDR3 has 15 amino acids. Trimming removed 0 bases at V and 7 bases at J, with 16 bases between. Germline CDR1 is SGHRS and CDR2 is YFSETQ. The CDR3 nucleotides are TGCGCCAGCAGCTTGGCCGGCGGAGGGTCGGCTGGCTACACCTTC. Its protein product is CASSLAGGGSAGYTF.

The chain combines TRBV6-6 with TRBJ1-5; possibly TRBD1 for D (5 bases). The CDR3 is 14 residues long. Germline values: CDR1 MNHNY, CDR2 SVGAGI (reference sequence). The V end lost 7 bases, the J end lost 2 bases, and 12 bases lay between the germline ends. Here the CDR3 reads CASIQGLGNQPQHF. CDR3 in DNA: TGTGCCAGCATCCAGGGTCTGGGCAATCAGCCCCAGCATTTT.

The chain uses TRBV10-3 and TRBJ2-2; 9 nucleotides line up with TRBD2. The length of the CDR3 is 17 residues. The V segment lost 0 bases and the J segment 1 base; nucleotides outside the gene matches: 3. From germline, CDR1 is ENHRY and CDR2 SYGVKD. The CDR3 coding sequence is TGTGCCATCAGTGAGTCGCCTAGCGGGGAGAACACCGGGGAGCTGTTTTTT. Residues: CAISESPSGENTGELFF.

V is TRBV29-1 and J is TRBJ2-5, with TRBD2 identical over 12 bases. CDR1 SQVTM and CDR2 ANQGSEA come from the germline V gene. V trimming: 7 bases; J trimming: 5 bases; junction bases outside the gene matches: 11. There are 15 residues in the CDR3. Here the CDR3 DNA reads TGCAGCGGGGGGCCCACTAGCGGGGGGCGGGAGACCCAGTACTTC. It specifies CSGGPTSGGRETQYF.